This TCR beta chain stems from a study of molecular identifiers for immune sequencing clone quantification. With RNA at 10%, 30% or 50%, naive CD8 libraries came from roughly 20,000 to 1,000,000 sorted cells. Sorting isolated naive CD8 T cells as CD8+CD4-CCR7+CD45RA+ events. Generation of bulk TCR libraries relied on previously described methods and listed TCR primers. MiXCR was run by TCRdb on the PCR reads, yielding one entry per CDR3 protein. This repertoire shows tens of thousands of distinct CDR3 sequences, approximately 17% found once; its top ten account for roughly 1%. The sample holds a few counts of this clonotype. The antigen is unknown. This could be a read error, since a much larger clone is one nucleotide away. No conserved phenylalanine or tryptophan ends this CDR3, so it is likely a read error. Study-level findings and limits: In naive cells, under 1% of molecules belonged to clones above 20 RNA copies, against over 99% in effector cells.

Looked up from germline, CDR1 is GTSNPN and CDR2 is SVGIG (reference sequence). The CDR3 extends over 14 amino acids. The trim removed 5 bases at V and 6 bases at J, leaving 9 bases unmatched. Sequenced: naive CD8+ T cells from blood, with Jurkat cell RNA spiked in. The subset here: FACS-sorted CD8+CD4-CCR7+CD45RA+ naive T cells. This TCR was recovered from a human donor in good health. Some libraries in this study had Jurkat cell RNA spiked in. The rearrangement uses TRBV30 and TRBJ1-4; 7 nucleotides align to TRBD1. In nucleotides, the CDR3 is TGTGCCTGGGAGAGACAGGGACGGCATGAAAAACTGTTTCTT. Translation gives CAWERQGRHEKLFL.